This TCR beta chain was sequenced for a study of PD-L1 blockade in urothelial cancer. Study-wide background: Bladder-origin urothelial cancer in males described about 90% of the 29 patients. Patients had been given 0 to 3 earlier chemotherapy regimens. After treatment start, blood was analyzed at 3 weeks (second dose) and at 6 weeks. T cells numbered a median of about 150,000 in the blood samples.

The data were produced by immunoSEQ multiplex PCR, yet TCRdb's version contains in-frame clones alone and is incomplete. The data show some 97,000 clones, about 91% seen once. Sample: PBMCs, taken around atezolizumab (anti-PD-L1) treatment. The TCR was taken from a woman of 80 years or more with urothelial cancer.

CDR3 sequence: CAISEPGAVNTEAFF. The CDR3 DNA follows: TGTGCCATCAGTGAGCCCGGAGCGGTGAACACTGAAGCTTTCTTT. This rearrangement joins TRBV10-3 to TRBJ1-1; D gene uncertain. V gave up 2 bases and J gave up 0 bases, with 10 bases separating them. Germline CDR1 reads ENHRY; CDR2 reads SYGVKD. This CDR3 region has 15 residues.